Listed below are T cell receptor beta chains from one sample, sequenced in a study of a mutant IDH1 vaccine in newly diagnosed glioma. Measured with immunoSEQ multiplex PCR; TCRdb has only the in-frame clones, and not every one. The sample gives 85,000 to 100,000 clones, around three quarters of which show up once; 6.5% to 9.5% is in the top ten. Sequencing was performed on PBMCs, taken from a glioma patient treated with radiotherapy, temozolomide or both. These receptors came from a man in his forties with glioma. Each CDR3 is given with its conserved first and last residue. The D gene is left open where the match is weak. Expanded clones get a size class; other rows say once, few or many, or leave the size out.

CASSLGDTQYF | TGTGCCAGCAGCTTAGGAGATACGCAGTATTTT | - | 11 | TRBJ2-3 | - | TRBV5-6
CASTFSRVASSGYTF | TGTGCCAGCACCTTTTCTCGGGTGGCATCATCGGGCTACACCTTC | - | 15 | TRBJ1-2 | - | TRBV5-6
CASSPGGPVDEQFF | TGTGCCAGCTCACCAGGGGGGCCTGTGGATGAGCAGTTCTTC | - | 14 | TRBJ2-1 | - | TRBV18
CASSFGGYEQYF | TGTGCCAGCAGCTTCGGGGGATACGAGCAGTACTTC | - | 12 | TRBJ2-7 | - | TRBV5-6
CASSLGDRLNTEAFF | TGCGCCAGCAGCTTGGGGGACAGATTGAACACTGAAGCTTTCTTT | - | 15 | TRBJ1-1 | TRBD1 | TRBV5-1
CASSPLGQGGSYEQYF | TGTGCCAGCTCACCACTGGGACAGGGGGGCTCCTACGAGCAGTACTTC | few | 16 | TRBJ2-7 | TRBD1 | TRBV18
CASSQGSLNTEAFF | TGCGCCAGCAGCCAAGGCAGTTTGAACACTGAAGCTTTCTTT | - | 14 | TRBJ1-1 | - | TRBV4-3
CAISHDGSGNTIYF | TGTGCCATCAGCCACGACGGCTCTGGAAACACCATATATTTT | - | 14 | TRBJ1-3 | - | TRBV10-3
CAWSMLRSGANVLTF | TGTGCCTGGAGTATGCTCAGGTCTGGGGCCAACGTCCTGACTTTC | - | 15 | TRBJ2-6 | - | TRBV30
CSVQRDSGGYTF | TGCAGCGTTCAAAGGGATTCAGGTGGCTACACCTTC | - | 12 | TRBJ1-2 | - | TRBV29-1
CASSEVRQANYGYTF | TGTGCCAGCAGTGAAGTACGTCAAGCTAACTATGGCTACACCTTC | - | 15 | TRBJ1-2 | - | TRBV6-1
CASRDGVERPQHF | TGTGCCAGCCGCGATGGAGTTGAACGGCCCCAGCATTTT | - | 13 | TRBJ1-5 | - | TRBV6-5
CASSPGLQPGTGQTSNYGYTF | TGTGCCAGCTCACCAGGACTCCAACCGGGGACAGGGCAAACATCTAACTATGGCTACACCTTC | - | 21 | TRBJ1-2 | TRBD1 | TRBV18
CASSEFTPGGHDTEAFF | TGTGCCAGCAGTGAGTTTACCCCTGGAGGGCATGACACTGAAGCTTTCTTT | once | 17 | TRBJ1-1 | - | TRBV2
CASSLGPNEKLFF | TGTGCCAGCAGCTTAGGACCTAATGAAAAACTGTTTTTT | - | 13 | TRBJ1-4 | - | TRBV11-1
CASTTTRTNSPLHF | TGTGCCAGCACCACGACAAGGACCAATTCACCCCTCCACTTT | - | 14 | TRBJ1-6 | - | TRBV2
CASSLGIGLNQPQHF | TGTGCCAGCAGCTTAGGGATCGGACTCAATCAGCCCCAGCATTTT | - | 15 | TRBJ1-5 | - | TRBV5-6
CASTLSGVNTGELFF | TGTGCCAGCACGCTGTCGGGAGTAAACACCGGGGAGCTGTTTTTT | - | 15 | TRBJ2-2 | - | TRBV9
CASSDIPSGYYEQYF | TGTGCCAGCAGCGATATTCCTAGCGGCTACTACGAGCAGTACTTC | - | 15 | TRBJ2-7 | TRBD2 | TRBV7-9
CASTLAGGGDTQYF | TGTGCCAGCACCTTAGCGGGGGGGGGAGATACGCAGTATTTT | - | 14 | TRBJ2-3 | TRBD2 | TRBV6-6
CASSLGSNSPNYGYTF | TGCGCCAGCAGCTTGGGGAGCAACAGCCCTAACTATGGCTACACCTTC | - | 16 | TRBJ1-2 | - | TRBV5-1
CASSFLAGGRNEQFF | TGTGCCAGCAGCTTTCTAGCGGGGGGCCGCAATGAGCAGTTCTTC | - | 15 | TRBJ2-1 | TRBD2 | TRBV11-1
CASSSASSGNEQYF | TGTGCCAGCAGCTCCGCAAGTAGCGGCAACGAGCAGTACTTC | - | 14 | TRBJ2-7 | - | TRBV7-2
CAWSPLTSGSIEQYF | TGTGCCTGGAGTCCACTCACTAGCGGGAGTATCGAGCAGTACTTC | - | 15 | TRBJ2-7 | TRBD2 | TRBV30
CASSPPLGIQAKNIQYF | TGTGCCAGCTCACCACCGTTAGGGATCCAAGCCAAAAACATTCAGTACTTC | - | 17 | TRBJ2-4 | - | TRBV18
CASSLGDSNSPLHF | TGTGCCAGCAGCTTAGGGGACAGCAATTCACCCCTCCACTTT | once | 14 | TRBJ1-6 | TRBD1 | TRBV7-2
CASSLDPSRRGSPLHF | TGTGCCAGCAGCTTAGACCCGAGCAGGAGGGGTTCACCCCTCCACTTT | few | 16 | TRBJ1-6 | - | TRBV7-2
CASSQDNRGTEAFF | TGCGCCAGCAGCCAAGACAACAGGGGAACTGAAGCTTTCTTT | few | 14 | TRBJ1-1 | TRBD1 | TRBV4-3
CASSEYRDTEAFF | TGTGCCAGCAGTGAGTACCGGGACACTGAAGCTTTCTTT | few | 13 | TRBJ1-1 | - | TRBV25-1
CASDKLYGYTF | TGTGCCTCTGACAAGTTATATGGCTACACCTTC | - | 11 | TRBJ1-2 | - | TRBV30
CASSPLTGAMNTEAFF | TGTGCCAGCTCGCCTCTAACAGGGGCGATGAACACTGAAGCTTTCTTT | few | 16 | TRBJ1-1 | TRBD1 | TRBV27
CASSLLDRGGTEAFF | TGTGCCAGCAGCTTACTTGACAGGGGGGGCACTGAAGCTTTCTTT | - | 15 | TRBJ1-1 | TRBD1 | TRBV5-4
CASSELGAGGYTF | TGTGCCAGCAGTGAATTGGGGGCGGGTGGCTACACCTTC | - | 13 | TRBJ1-2 | - | TRBV25-1
CASSQDASTDTQYF | TGCGCCAGCAGCCAAGATGCTAGTACAGATACGCAGTATTTT | - | 14 | TRBJ2-3 | - | TRBV4-3
CASRFEGYGYTF | TGTGCCAGCAGATTTGAAGGGTATGGCTACACCTTC | - | 12 | TRBJ1-2 | - | TRBV6-5
CAWSVTIYGYTF | TGTGCCTGGAGTGTAACTATCTATGGCTACACCTTC | few | 12 | TRBJ1-2 | - | TRBV30
CASSTYGQNYEQYF | TGTGCCAGTAGCACTTATGGACAGAACTACGAGCAGTACTTC | - | 14 | TRBJ2-7 | - | TRBV19
CASRRDRGPSGNTEAFF | TGCGCCAGCAGGCGGGACAGGGGGCCTTCCGGGAACACTGAAGCTTTCTTT | - | 17 | TRBJ1-1 | TRBD1 | TRBV5-1
CATSIPGHPNQYF | TGTGCCACCAGCATCCCGGGACATCCGAACCAGTACTTC | - | 13 | TRBJ2-5 | - | TRBV15
CASSPTVAGVGSYEQYF | TGTGCCAGCTCACCAACGGTAGCGGGAGTAGGTTCCTACGAGCAGTACTTC | - | 17 | TRBJ2-7 | TRBD2 | TRBV18
CASSQDRIRERELFF | TGCGCCAGCAGCCAAGATCGGATTCGGGAGAGGGAGCTGTTTTTT | few | 15 | TRBJ2-2 | - | TRBV4-3